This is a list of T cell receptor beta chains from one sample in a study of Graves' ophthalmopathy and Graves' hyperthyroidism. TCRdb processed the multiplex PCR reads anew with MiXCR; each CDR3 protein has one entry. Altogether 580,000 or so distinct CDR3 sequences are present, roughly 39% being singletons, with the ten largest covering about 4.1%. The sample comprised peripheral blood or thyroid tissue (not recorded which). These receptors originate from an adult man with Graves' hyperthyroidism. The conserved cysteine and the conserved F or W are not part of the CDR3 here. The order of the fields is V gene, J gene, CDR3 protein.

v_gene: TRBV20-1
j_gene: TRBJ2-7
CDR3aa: SALYPTGQPGYEQY

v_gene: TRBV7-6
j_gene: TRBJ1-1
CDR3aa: ASSQRDEHRGAF

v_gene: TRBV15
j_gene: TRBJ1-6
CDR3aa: ATSSQEDSPGSPLH

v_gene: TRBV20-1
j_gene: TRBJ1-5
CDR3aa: SAPYHSNQPQH

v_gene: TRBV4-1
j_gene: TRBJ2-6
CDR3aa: ASSRGTNGANVLT

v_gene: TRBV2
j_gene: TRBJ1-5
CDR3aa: ASSVGAGSQPQH

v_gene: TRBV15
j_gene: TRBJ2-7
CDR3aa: ATSSDSSSYEQY

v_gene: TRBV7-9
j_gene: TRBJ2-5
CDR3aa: ASSVLDRETQY

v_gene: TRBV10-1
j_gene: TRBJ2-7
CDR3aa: ASSGQGLNEQY

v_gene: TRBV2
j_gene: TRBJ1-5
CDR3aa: ASGEAGGDQETQH